The 27 T cell receptor beta chains listed next were all sequenced from one sample in a study of T cells in Graves' hyperthyroidism and ophthalmopathy. RNA transcripts provided the source from which TCR beta CDR3 regions were amplified. HTBI primers were employed in a first-round RT-PCR of the TCR CDR3. Using its own MiXCR run on the multiplex PCR reads, TCRdb lists one record per CDR3 protein. Of about 640,000 distinct CDR3 sequences in the sample, less than 25% are singletons; the top ten hold roughly a third. The sample was blood. Source of these receptors: a man under 40 with Graves' ophthalmopathy.

The chain carries TRBV12-3 or TRBV12-4 and TRBJ1-6, with D possibly matching TRBD1 (5 bases). Trimming took off 5 bases at V and 8 bases at J, with 16 bases between the two ends. This CDR3 is 15 amino acids long. The CDR3 protein is CASSLGSGIYSPLHF. CDR3 nucleotide sequence: TGTGCCAGCAGTCTAGGGTCAGGGATCTATTCACCCCTCCACTTT.

The chain couples TRBV15 to TRBJ2-3; TRBD2 is a possible D gene (5 bases). The length of the CDR3 is 16 residues. Trimming removed 2 bases at V and 0 bases at J, with 12 bases between. The germline CDR1 and CDR2 sequences are LNHNV and YYDKDF (reference sequence). Written as DNA, the CDR3 is TGTGCCACCAGCAGATCGCGGGCCACTAGCACAGATACGCAGTATTTT. Its protein product is CATSRSRATSTDTQYF.

This chain links TRBV3-1 with TRBJ2-3; 12 bases line up with TRBD2. Germline V gives CDR1 LGHDT, CDR2 YNNKEL (reference sequence). With V trimmed by 0 bases and J by 2 bases, 3 bases remained unmatched. The length of the CDR3 is 17 residues. The CDR3 bases are TGTGCCAGCAGCCAAGATCTAGCGGGAGGGCCCACAGATACGCAGTATTTT. Residues: CASSQDLAGGPTDTQYF.

V and J are TRBV19 and TRBJ1-2; D is possibly TRBD1 (5 bases). The CDR3 has 13 amino acids. Germline-derived CDR1 and CDR2 are LNHDA and SQIVND (reference sequence). V dropped 6 bases and J dropped 3 bases, with 11 bases sitting between them. The CDR3 here is CASRTRDDYGYTF. CDR3 coding DNA: TGTGCCAGTAGGACCAGGGACGACTATGGCTACACCTTC.

The rearrangement links TRBV30 to TRBJ2-3; unclear D gene. The germline V and J ends were trimmed by 5 bases and 1 base, with 10 bases remaining between them. This CDR3 region has 13 residues. The germline gives CDR1 GTSNPN, CDR2 SVGIG (reference sequence). CDR3 in amino acids: CAWGLPGTDTQYF. The CDR3, as DNA: TGTGCCTGGGGTTTACCGGGCACAGATACGCAGTATTTT. The complete variable domain, with remaining parts taken from reference TRBV30 and TRBJ2-3, reads SQTIHQWPATLVQPVGSPLSLECTVEGTSNPNLYWYRQAAGRGLQLLFYSVGIGQISSEVPQNLSASRPQDRQFILSSKKLLLSDSGFYLCAWGLPGTDTQYFGPGTRLTVL.

The chain recombines TRBV5-1 with TRBJ2-5; TRBD1 matches at 8 bases. Per the germline V gene, CDR1 is SGHRS and CDR2 is YFSETQ. V shed 6 bases and J 5 bases; nucleotides not matched to a gene: 9. The CDR3 spans 14 residues. The CDR3 DNA is TGCGCCAGCACGTCAGGGGGCGGGATGGAGACCCAGTACTTC. Protein: CASTSGGGMETQYF.

This clonotype was seen at least ten times. The chain joins TRBV10-3 to TRBJ2-7; TRBD1 aligns across 9 bases. CDR3 size: 16 residues. Germline assignment: CDR1 ENHRY and CDR2 SYGVKD. V lost 6 bases, J lost 1 base, and 10 bases stayed unmatched. The CDR3 here is CAISNGQGTGSYEQYF. The CDR3 bases are TGTGCCATCAGCAACGGACAGGGGACGGGGTCCTACGAGCAGTACTTC.

Note on this clonotype: Its ends do not fully match the called genes, so a read error is possible. CDR3 in amino acids: CASSPLEVDRPAKNIQYF. The DNA of the CDR3 is TGTGCCAGCAGCCCCCTCGAGGTCGACAGGCCTGCCAAAAACATTCAGTACTTC. This sequence joins TRBV5-1 and TRBJ2-4; maybe TRBD1 (6 bases). Germline CDR1 is SGHRS and CDR2 is YFSETQ. This CDR3 contains 18 residues.

This chain uses TRBV20-1 with TRBJ2-1, with D maybe TRBD1 (5 bases). This CDR3 is 15 amino acids long. The germline V and J ends were trimmed by 3 bases and 8 bases, with 20 bases remaining between them. CDR1 DFQATT and CDR2 SNEGSKA come from the germline V gene (reference sequence). The CDR3 here is CSARGQHASRDEQFF. The CDR3 DNA reads TGCAGTGCTAGGGGGCAGCATGCCTCTAGGGATGAGCAGTTCTTC.

Comment on this clonotype: This may arise from a read error, as a much more abundant clone is one base away. The chain joins TRBV6-2 or TRBV6-3 to TRBJ1-2; the match to TRBD1 covers 7 bases. In germline, CDR1 is MNHEY, CDR2 SVGEGT. Trimming removed 7 bases from V and 2 bases from J; junction bases left unmatched: 1. This CDR3 spans 12 amino acids. CDR3 loop: CASTTGNYGYTF. In DNA, the CDR3 is TGTGCCAGCACGACAGGGAACTATGGCTACACCTTC.

This chain joins TRBV6-1 and TRBJ1-2; 9 positions match TRBD1. The ends lost 5 bases at V and 4 bases at J; junction bases unmatched: 11. Looked up from germline, CDR1 is MNHNS and CDR2 is SASEGT. CDR3 size: 16 residues. The CDR3 nucleotides are TGTGCCAGCAGTATAACAGGGGGCCGGGGGAGCTATGGCTACACCTTC. Translated, it gives CASSITGGRGSYGYTF.

This clonotype was seen a handful of times. This may arise from a read error, as a much more abundant clone is one base away. The rearrangement links TRBV11-2 to TRBJ1-1, with 7 bases identical to TRBD1. V dropped 5 bases and J dropped 4; count of bases not matched to a gene: 10. The germline V gene has CDR1 SGHAT and CDR2 FQNNGV. This CDR3 is 15 amino acids long. CDR3 bases: TGTGCCAGCAGCCCCACGACAGGGTTGGCCACTGAAGCTTTCTTT. Translation gives CASSPTTGLATEAFF.

The table lists this clonotype with a count of one. CDR3 sequence (DNA): TGTGCCAGTAGTATAGCGGATTCCACAGATACGCAGTATTTT. Its protein product is CASSIADSTDTQYF. J is TRBJ2-3 and V is TRBV19; D remains ambiguous. Trimming shortened V by 1 base and J by 2 bases, and 7 bases separated the two germline ends. The CDR3 has 14 amino acids. The germline V gene encodes CDR1 LNHDA and CDR2 SQIVND (reference sequence).

A word on this clonotype: Compared with germline, one end of the junction differs, possibly owing to a read error. The CDR3 region is CASSLGQYNERFF. CDR3 DNA: TGTGCCAGCAGCTTAGGGCAATACAATGAGCGGTTCTTC. V and J are TRBV11-2 and TRBJ2-1; D is undetermined. The CDR3 consists of 13 residues. CDR1 and CDR2 from the germline V gene are SGHAT and FQNNGV.

This clonotype has more than one count but fewer than ten. V gene TRBV7-9 combines with J gene TRBJ2-7; 7 bases agree with TRBD2. Germline CDR1 SEHNR, CDR2 FQNEAQ (reference sequence). There are 13 residues in the CDR3. V was clipped by 6 bases and J by 3 bases; unmatched bases: 5. The DNA of the CDR3 is TGTGCCAGCAGGGCTAGCGGTGACTACGAGCAGTACTTC. Translated: CASRASGDYEQYF.

Many counts were recorded for this clonotype. The rearrangement links TRBV28 to TRBJ1-2, with D possibly TRBD1 on 5 matching bases. Germline V lookup: CDR1 MDHEN, CDR2 SYDVKM. The V end lost 6 bases, the J end lost 5 bases, and 13 bases lay between the germline ends. The CDR3 contains 13 residues. The CDR3 here is CASSPTDRYGYTF. CDR3 nucleotides: TGTGCCAGCAGCCCGACAGACCGATATGGCTACACCTTC.

The chain is built from TRBV30 and TRBJ2-7; TRBD2 agrees at 8 bases. After removal of 1 base from V and 0 bases from J, the junction contained 2 bases not matched to a gene. This CDR3 is built from 14 residues. CDR1 is GTSNPN, CDR2 SVGIG, per germline (reference sequence). DNA of the CDR3: TGTGCCTGGAGTGGACTAGCGAACTCCTACGAGCAGTACTTC. It is translated as CAWSGLANSYEQYF.

This clonotype was counted only a few times. The V and J genes are TRBV7-6 and TRBJ2-1; 10 bases match TRBD2. J was trimmed by 0 bases and V by 5 bases; bases with no gene match: 25. Germline V CDR1 and CDR2: SGHVS, FNYEAQ. The CDR3 consists of 23 residues. The DNA for the CDR3 is TGTGCCAGCAGCCCGAGCCCCCTAGCGGGAGAAAAATTTAGGATGTGCTCCTACAATGAGCAGTTCTTC. This gives the protein CASSPSPLAGEKFRMCSYNEQFF. Looking up the rest from reference TRBV7-6 and TRBJ2-1 gives the full variable domain: GAGVSQSPRYKVTKRGQDVALRCDPISGHVSLYWYRQALGQGPEFLTYFNYEAQQDKSGLPNDRFSAERPEGSISTLTIQRTEQRDSAMYRCASSPSPLAGEKFRMCSYNEQFFGPGTRLTVL.

This clonotype was counted many times. For the CDR3, the DNA is TGTGCTAGTGGCACGGACAGGGGCACTGAAGCTTTCTTT. Its translation is CASGTDRGTEAFF. The chain recombines TRBV12-5 with TRBJ1-1; 9 bases align to TRBD1. The V and J ends lost 6 bases and 4 bases, in that order; junction bases with no gene match: 3. Germline CDR1 and CDR2: LGHNT and FRNRAP. The CDR3 is 13 residues long. Drawing the rest from reference TRBV12-5 and TRBJ1-1, the complete variable domain is DARVTQTPRHKVTEMGQEVTMRCQPILGHNTVFWYRQTMMQGLELLAYFRNRAPLDDSGMPKDRFSAEMPDATLATLKIQPSEPRDSAVYFCASGTDRGTEAFFGQGTRLTVV.

This clonotype was detected only a few times. The chain employs TRBV5-4 and TRBJ2-7; TRBD2 might be the D (7 bases). The CDR3 runs to 16 residues. Trimming removed 0 bases from V and 2 bases from J, with 15 bases in between. Germline-derived CDR1 and CDR2 are SGHNT and YYREEE (reference sequence). The CDR3 DNA is TGTGCCAGCAGCTTGGTAATTAGGGGGGGAGCCTACGAGCAGTACTTC. This gives the protein CASSLVIRGGAYEQYF.

This clonotype was recorded a few times. The chain couples TRBV3-1 to TRBJ2-4, with D uncertain. Germline CDR1 LGHDT, CDR2 YNNKEL (reference sequence). V lost 3 bases, J lost 8 bases, and 11 bases lay in between. The CDR3 is 13 residues long. The CDR3: CASSQPGSDIQYF. DNA of the CDR3: TGTGCCAGCAGCCAGCCCGGGTCGGACATTCAGTACTTC.

At least ten counts were recorded for this clonotype. For the CDR3, the DNA is TGCGCCAGCAGCTTGGAGGCGGGCCCAGATACGCAGTATTTT. Translation gives CASSLEAGPDTQYF. J is TRBJ2-3 and V is TRBV5-1, with D tentatively TRBD2 (5 bases). The CDR3 is 14 residues long. Between the trimmed V and J ends, which lost 0 bases and 4 bases, there was a span of 9 bases. CDR1 and CDR2 (germline): SGHRS, YFSETQ.

The chain joins TRBV3-1 to TRBJ2-7, with TRBD2 identical over 9 bases. With V trimmed by 2 bases and J by 3 bases, 5 bases remained unmatched. CDR1 LGHDT and CDR2 YNNKEL come from the germline V gene (reference sequence). The CDR3 has 15 residues. CDR3 in DNA: TGTGCCAGCAGCCAACTAAGCGGGAGGCTCTACGAGCAGTACTTC. Amino acids: CASSQLSGRLYEQYF.

This clonotype was found many times. In DNA, the CDR3 is TGTGCCAGCTCACCATTCTCATCGGTGAACACCGGGGAGCTGTTTTTT. Protein: CASSPFSSVNTGELFF. The chain is built from TRBV18 and TRBJ2-2; D not resolved. Trimming pared 2 bases from V and 1 base from J, leaving 11 bases between. Germline V gene lookup returns CDR1 KGHSH and CDR2 LQKENI. The CDR3 sequence is 16 residues long.

This clonotype was counted many times. The chain links TRBV2 to TRBJ1-1; a weak D match, TRBD1 (6 bases). V was cut by 5 bases and J by 1 base, with 14 bases left in between. Germline CDR1 SNHLY, CDR2 FYNNEI. The CDR3 length is 15 residues. The CDR3 DNA reads as TGTGCCAGCAGTCTTGAGGGGGGCTCGAACACTGAAGCTTTCTTT. It translates to CASSLEGGSNTEAFF.

This clonotype was counted at least ten times. This rearrangement joins TRBV11-2 to TRBJ2-5; TRBD1 matches at 8 bases. The germline gives CDR1 SGHAT, CDR2 FQNNGV. Trimming removed 3 bases from V and 1 base from J; junction bases left unmatched: 4. The CDR3 loop spans 15 amino acids. The CDR3 nucleotides are TGTGCCAGCAGCTTGTCGACAGGGGCCCAAGAGACCCAGTACTTC. Residues: CASSLSTGAQETQYF.

The chain joins TRBV3-1 to TRBJ2-7, with TRBD1 identical over 8 bases. Per the germline V gene, CDR1 is LGHDT and CDR2 is YNNKEL (reference sequence). The ends lost 1 base at V and 5 bases at J; junction bases unmatched: 7. The CDR3 contains 15 residues. The CDR3 nucleotides read TGTGCCAGCAGCCAAGGACAGGGGACGAGCGACGAGCAGTACTTC. This codes for CASSQGQGTSDEQYF.